Described below is a single T cell receptor beta chain sequence and its context. What this receptor recognizes is not known. One base away there is no much larger clone; base qualities are not given. The library came from the immunoSEQ multiplex PCR assay. This is the immuneACCESS table as TCRdb keeps it, with only in-frame sequences that have V and J called. A part of the clones is gone; compared with another copy, unresolved V genes explain less than half, and the rest is unexplained. This sample is represented by around 100,000 clones; about four fifths of them were singletons. The ten largest clones take up about 3.3% of the sample. In this study, focal radiation therapy paired with CTLA-4 blockade (ipilimumab) was tested in patients who had chemo-refractory metastatic non-small-cell lung cancer. From cysteine to phenylalanine, the CDR3 is 16 amino acids long. The DNA shown is the 48-base CDR3, in frame from base 1. For CDR1 and CDR2, the germline V gene lists SGHDN and FVKESK. V is shortened by 0 bases, J by 4 bases, and the region joining them spans 14 bases.

This specimen comes from a study of radiotherapy plus CTLA-4 blockade in lung cancer (dated 2018 in TCRdb). Context from the whole study: Among the enrolled patients, about 19% had an objective response, and 31% reached disease control. What the study reported, not specific to this receptor: After treatment with radiotherapy and ipilimumab, TCR clones that came from tumors expanded in the peripheral blood. The strongest predictors of response, as reported, were early dynamic changes in blood T cell clones along with a rise in serum interferon-beta after radiation.

The source material was peripheral blood, sampled from a patient treated with radiotherapy plus ipilimumab. This receptor was identified in a human donor with non-small cell lung cancer that progressed on radiotherapy plus ipilimumab. Some clones in this sample may be carry-over from other donors' samples. The sequence is built from TRBV14 and TRBJ2-3, with a weak D call of TRBD2 (6 bases match). The nucleotide sequence is TGTGCCAGCAGCCAAGATGGAGGGGAGTTGTCAGATACGCAGTATTTT. Its product reads: CASSQDGGELSDTQYF.